Listed below are T cell receptor beta chains from one sample, sequenced in a study of CD8 T cell repertoires and HIV-1 epitope variants. Some clones are missing from TCRdb's copy, which holds only in-frame ones; the method was immunoSEQ multiplex PCR. In the table there are 4,500 to 6,500 clones, approximately 70% of which are singletons. These receptors' antigens are unknown. The sequenced sample was cultured CD8+ T cells derived from PBMCs. These receptors originate from a male donor with HIV. Both conserved end residues are part of each CDR3. Fields, in order: clone size, J gene, D gene, V gene, CDR3 DNA, CDR3 protein. The D gene is left open where the match is weak. For some rows the clone size is stated as once, few or many, or as a class when expanded; others skip it.

clone_size: once; j_call: TRBJ1-6; d_call: TRBD1; v_call: TRBV5-1; cdr3_nt: TGCGCCAGCAGCTTGGCCCCAGGGGGTAATTCACCCCTCCACTTT; cdr3_aa: CASSLAPGGNSPLHF
clone_size: NA; j_call: TRBJ2-7; d_call: TRBD1; v_call: TRBV5-6; cdr3_nt: TGTGCCAGCAGCTCCCCTCGGACAGGGGGTGCCTACGAGCAGTACTTC; cdr3_aa: CASSSPRTGGAYEQYF
clone_size: NA; j_call: TRBJ1-1; d_call: NA; v_call: TRBV28; cdr3_nt: TGTGCCAGCAGTTTTTTGGCGGGGACTGAAGCTTTCTTT; cdr3_aa: CASSFLAGTEAFF
clone_size: NA; j_call: TRBJ2-7; d_call: NA; v_call: TRBV27; cdr3_nt: TGTGCCAGCAGTTTACGGGCCCTCTACGAGCAGTACTTC; cdr3_aa: CASSLRALYEQYF
clone_size: NA; j_call: TRBJ2-5; d_call: NA; v_call: TRBV7-7; cdr3_nt: TGTGCCAGCAGCTTAGCTCCCGAGAGGGAGACCCAGTACTTC; cdr3_aa: CASSLAPERETQYF
clone_size: NA; j_call: TRBJ1-4; d_call: TRBD1; v_call: TRBV5-6; cdr3_nt: TGTGCCAGCAGCTTGAGTATTGAGGGACAGGGATTGGAAAAACTGTTTTTT; cdr3_aa: CASSLSIEGQGLEKLFF
clone_size: few; j_call: TRBJ2-3; d_call: TRBD2; v_call: TRBV27; cdr3_nt: TGTGCCAGCAGACCCACGACTAGCGGGAGGGCTAGCACAGATACGCAGTATTTT; cdr3_aa: CASRPTTSGRASTDTQYF
clone_size: NA; j_call: TRBJ2-1; d_call: NA; v_call: TRBV5-1; cdr3_nt: TGCGCCAGCAGCTTGGGTGTCTACAATGAGCAGTTCTTC; cdr3_aa: CASSLGVYNEQFF
clone_size: few; j_call: TRBJ2-1; d_call: NA; v_call: TRBV15; cdr3_nt: TGTGCCACCAGCAGAGTTACAGCGGCCTACAATGAGCAGTTCTTC; cdr3_aa: CATSRVTAAYNEQFF
clone_size: NA; j_call: TRBJ2-1; d_call: NA; v_call: TRBV27; cdr3_nt: TGTGCCAGCAGTTTTTCCATTAAGGGTACTCAGTTCTTC; cdr3_aa: CASSFSIKGTQFF
clone_size: NA; j_call: TRBJ1-1; d_call: NA; v_call: TRBV4-2; cdr3_nt: TGTGCCAGCAGCCAAGTAAGTGGGTCAGACACTGAAGCTTTCTTT; cdr3_aa: CASSQVSGSDTEAFF
clone_size: few; j_call: TRBJ1-2; d_call: NA; v_call: TRBV7-9; cdr3_nt: TGTGCCAGCAGCTACCCAACGACGGGGACTTATGGCTACACCTTC; cdr3_aa: CASSYPTTGTYGYTF
clone_size: NA; j_call: TRBJ1-1; d_call: NA; v_call: TRBV11-3; cdr3_nt: TGTGCCAGCAGCGCAGGGAACACTGAAGCTTTCTTT; cdr3_aa: CASSAGNTEAFF
clone_size: NA; j_call: TRBJ2-7; d_call: TRBD1; v_call: TRBV11-2; cdr3_nt: TGTGCCAGCAGCCACGGGACAGCTTACGAGCAGTACTTC; cdr3_aa: CASSHGTAYEQYF
clone_size: NA; j_call: TRBJ2-3; d_call: NA; v_call: TRBV5-5; cdr3_nt: TGTGCCAGCAGTTTCTTTCAGGAATCAGATACGCAGTATTTT; cdr3_aa: CASSFFQESDTQYF
clone_size: NA; j_call: TRBJ1-5; d_call: NA; v_call: TRBV7-6; cdr3_nt: TGTGCCAGCAGCCCGGCGGGCAATCAGCCCCAGCATTTT; cdr3_aa: CASSPAGNQPQHF
clone_size: NA; j_call: TRBJ2-1; d_call: NA; v_call: TRBV7-9; cdr3_nt: TGTGCCAGCAGCTTAGATGGTCTATTCAATGAGCAGTTCTTC; cdr3_aa: CASSLDGLFNEQFF
clone_size: NA; j_call: TRBJ2-5; d_call: NA; v_call: TRBV12-1; cdr3_nt: TGTGCCAGCAGTGACACTAGCTGGATCACCGTCGACGAGACCCAGTACTTC; cdr3_aa: CASSDTSWITVDETQYF
clone_size: NA; j_call: TRBJ2-5; d_call: NA; v_call: TRBV28; cdr3_nt: TGTGCCAGCAGCCCAGGACAGCTTCAAGAGACCCAGTACTTC; cdr3_aa: CASSPGQLQETQYF
clone_size: NA; j_call: TRBJ2-3; d_call: TRBD2; v_call: TRBV27; cdr3_nt: TGTGCCAGCAGCTCTGGGGGGGGAGGGACAGATACGCAGTATTTT; cdr3_aa: CASSSGGGGTDTQYF
clone_size: few; j_call: TRBJ2-3; d_call: NA; v_call: TRBV10-1; cdr3_nt: TGCGCCAGCAGTGAGTCGGGGGGGCCGGGAGATACGCAGTATTTT; cdr3_aa: CASSESGGPGDTQYF
clone_size: NA; j_call: TRBJ2-2; d_call: TRBD1; v_call: TRBV10-2; cdr3_nt: TGCGCCAGCAGACCGGGACAGGGGATATATCCCGGGGAGCTGTTTTTT; cdr3_aa: CASRPGQGIYPGELFF
clone_size: few; j_call: TRBJ2-5; d_call: TRBD2; v_call: TRBV5-5; cdr3_nt: TGTGCCAGCAGCTCCGGGACTAGCGGGACTCAAGAGACCCAGTACTTC; cdr3_aa: CASSSGTSGTQETQYF
clone_size: once; j_call: TRBJ2-2; d_call: TRBD2; v_call: TRBV4-2; cdr3_nt: TGTGCCAGCAGCCAAGCAGGACCTAGCGGGCCCACCGGGGAGCTGTTTTTT; cdr3_aa: CASSQAGPSGPTGELFF
clone_size: NA; j_call: TRBJ2-1; d_call: NA; v_call: TRBV9; cdr3_nt: TGTGCCAGCAGCTTAGAGGGGAGCTCCTACAATGAGCAGTTCTTC; cdr3_aa: CASSLEGSSYNEQFF
clone_size: once; j_call: TRBJ1-2; d_call: NA; v_call: TRBV2; cdr3_nt: TGTGCCAGCAGTGCGTGGGGGCAGAATGGCTACACCTTC; cdr3_aa: CASSAWGQNGYTF
clone_size: few; j_call: TRBJ2-2; d_call: TRBD2; v_call: TRBV7-8; cdr3_nt: TGTGCCAGCAGCTCGGGACTAGCCTCCTCCGGGGAGCTGTTTTTT; cdr3_aa: CASSSGLASSGELFF
clone_size: NA; j_call: TRBJ1-1; d_call: NA; v_call: TRBV10-1; cdr3_nt: TGCGCCAGCAGTGAGCTGAGGTATTCTGAAGCTTTCTTT; cdr3_aa: CASSELRYSEAFF
clone_size: few; j_call: TRBJ1-5; d_call: NA; v_call: TRBV5-5; cdr3_nt: TGTGCCAGCAGCTTGGCCTGGCAGACTGGTCAGCCCCAGCATTTT; cdr3_aa: CASSLAWQTGQPQHF
clone_size: NA; j_call: TRBJ2-1; d_call: NA; v_call: TRBV7-9; cdr3_nt: TGTGCCAGCAGCCACGGGACTGAGAATGAGCAGTTCTTC; cdr3_aa: CASSHGTENEQFF
clone_size: NA; j_call: TRBJ1-6; d_call: TRBD1; v_call: TRBV7-2; cdr3_nt: TGTGCCAGCAGCATCGACAGGGAGGGCAATTCACCCCTCCACTTT; cdr3_aa: CASSIDREGNSPLHF
clone_size: NA; j_call: TRBJ2-3; d_call: NA; v_call: TRBV6-5; cdr3_nt: TGTGCCAGCAGCGGGAGTATAGATACGCAGTATTTT; cdr3_aa: CASSGSIDTQYF
clone_size: NA; j_call: TRBJ1-5; d_call: NA; v_call: TRBV28; cdr3_nt: TGTGCCAGCAGTTTAGGGACTGATAGCAATCAGCCCCAGCATTTT; cdr3_aa: CASSLGTDSNQPQHF
clone_size: NA; j_call: TRBJ2-3; d_call: NA; v_call: TRBV28; cdr3_nt: TGTGCCAGCAGTTTTCCAAGAATGGGCACAGATACGCAGTATTTT; cdr3_aa: CASSFPRMGTDTQYF
clone_size: NA; j_call: TRBJ2-7; d_call: NA; v_call: TRBV27; cdr3_nt: TGTGCAACTAGAGGTAACTCCTACGAGCAGTACTTC; cdr3_aa: CATRGNSYEQYF
clone_size: NA; j_call: TRBJ2-7; d_call: TRBD2; v_call: TRBV5-1; cdr3_nt: TGCGCCAGCAGCTTGGCCGGTCTAGCGGGAACCTACGAGCAGTACTTC; cdr3_aa: CASSLAGLAGTYEQYF
clone_size: NA; j_call: TRBJ2-2; d_call: NA; v_call: TRBV13; cdr3_nt: TGTGCCAGCAGTTCGGGATCCGGGGAGCTGTTTTTT; cdr3_aa: CASSSGSGELFF
clone_size: NA; j_call: TRBJ2-7; d_call: NA; v_call: TRBV28; cdr3_nt: TGTGCCAGCAGTTTTATCGGGGGCAGGTACTACGAGCAGTACTTC; cdr3_aa: CASSFIGGRYYEQYF
clone_size: NA; j_call: TRBJ1-2; d_call: TRBD1; v_call: TRBV13; cdr3_nt: TGTGCCAGCAGCTTAAATGTGGGACAGCAAGCTAACTATGGCTACACCTTC; cdr3_aa: CASSLNVGQQANYGYTF
clone_size: NA; j_call: TRBJ1-2; d_call: NA; v_call: TRBV7-9; cdr3_nt: TGTGCCAGCAGCTTTGGCGAGGGCTACACCTTC; cdr3_aa: CASSFGEGYTF
clone_size: NA; j_call: TRBJ2-7; d_call: TRBD1; v_call: TRBV9; cdr3_nt: TGTGCCAGCAGCGTAGGGGGACAGGGGAGCTACGAGCAGTACTTC; cdr3_aa: CASSVGGQGSYEQYF